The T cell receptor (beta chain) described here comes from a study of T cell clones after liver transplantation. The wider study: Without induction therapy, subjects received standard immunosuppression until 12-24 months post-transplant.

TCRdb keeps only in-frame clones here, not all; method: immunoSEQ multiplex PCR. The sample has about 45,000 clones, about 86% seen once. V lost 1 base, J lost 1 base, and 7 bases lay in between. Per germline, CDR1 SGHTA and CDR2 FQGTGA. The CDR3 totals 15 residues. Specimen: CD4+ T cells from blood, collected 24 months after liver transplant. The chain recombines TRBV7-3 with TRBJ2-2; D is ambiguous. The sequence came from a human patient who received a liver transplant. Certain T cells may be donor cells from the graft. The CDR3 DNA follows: TGTGCCAGCAGCTTAAACCCCCTGAACACCGGGGAGCTGTTTTTT. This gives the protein CASSLNPLNTGELFF. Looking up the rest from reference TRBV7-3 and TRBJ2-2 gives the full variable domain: GAGVSQTPSNKVTEKGKYVELRCDPISGHTALYWYRQSLGQGPEFLIYFQGTGAADDSGLPNDRFFAVRPEGSVSTLKIQRTERGDSAVYLCASSLNPLNTGELFFGEGSRLTVL.